The source of this TCR beta chain is a study of glioma-infiltrating T cells. The wider study: Before surgery, glioma patients received dexamethasone for at most six days. Sequencing aimed for 4.5- to 10-fold coverage of roughly one million peripheral T cells.

Concerning this clonotype itself: Its target is not known.

TCR alpha and beta CDR3 regions were amplified from RNA using iRepertoire nested multiplex PCR. TCRdb fed the multiplex PCR reads into MiXCR, producing one record per CDR3 protein. Of 300,000 to 400,000 distinct CDR3 sequences listed, about 40% are singletons. Trimming shortened V by 6 bases and J by 0 bases, and 12 bases separated the two germline ends. Germline V CDR1 and CDR2: SEHNR, FQNEAQ (reference sequence). The CDR3 is 14 residues long. Study outcomes and limitations: Shared blood CDR3 signature motifs marked patients with low tissue-blood divergence.

The source of this sequence is a human donor with low-grade glioma or glioblastoma, undergoing nonglioma brain surgery, or in good health (not recorded which). The rearrangement uses TRBV7-9 and TRBJ2-7; D is unresolved. Material for sequencing was glioma tissue, nonneoplastic brain tissue, or PBMCs (not recorded which). The CDR3 coding sequence is TGTGCCAGCAGTCGAAATCTCGGCTCCTACGAGCAGTACTTC. This sequence encodes CASSRNLGSYEQYF.